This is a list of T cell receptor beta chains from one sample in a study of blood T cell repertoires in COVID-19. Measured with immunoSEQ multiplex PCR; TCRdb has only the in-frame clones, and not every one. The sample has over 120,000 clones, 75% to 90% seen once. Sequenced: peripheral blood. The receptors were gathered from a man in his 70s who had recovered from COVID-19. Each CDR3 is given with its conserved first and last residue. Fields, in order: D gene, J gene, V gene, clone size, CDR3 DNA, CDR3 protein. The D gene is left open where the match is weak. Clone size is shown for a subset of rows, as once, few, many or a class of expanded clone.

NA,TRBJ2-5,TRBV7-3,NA,TGTGCCAGCAGTCTCTTGGGGGCGCCCCTGGAGACCCAGTACTTC,CASSLLGAPLETQYF
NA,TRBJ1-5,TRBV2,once,TGTGCCAGCAGTGAAGGACAGGACAATCAGCCCCAGCATTTT,CASSEGQDNQPQHF
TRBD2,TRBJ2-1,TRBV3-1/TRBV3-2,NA,TGTGCCAGCAGCCGATTGACTAGCGGGGGATCCTACAATGAGCAGTTCTTC,CASSRLTSGGSYNEQFF
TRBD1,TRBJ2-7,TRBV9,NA,TGTGCCAGCAGCGCGGGACAGGCCCCGTTCTCCTACGAGCAGTACTTC,CASSAGQAPFSYEQYF
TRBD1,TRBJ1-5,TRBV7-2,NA,TGTGCCAGCAGCTGGACAGGGGGAAATCAGCCCCAGCATTTT,CASSWTGGNQPQHF
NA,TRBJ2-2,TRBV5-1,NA,TGCGCCAGCAGCCCAGCGACCCCCCGAGCGGACGGGGAGCTGTTTTTT,CASSPATPRADGELFF
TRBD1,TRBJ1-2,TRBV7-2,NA,TGTGCCAGCAGCGAGAGAGTCATACAGGGGGAAGCTAACTATGGCTACACCTTC,CASSERVIQGEANYGYTF
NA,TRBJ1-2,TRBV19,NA,TGTGCCAGTAGTACCTTCGTGGCAGGGCCCTATGGCTACACCTTC,CASSTFVAGPYGYTF
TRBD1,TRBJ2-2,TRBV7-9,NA,TGTGCCAGCAGCTTGAGACAGGGGTTAACCGGGGAGCTGTTTTTT,CASSLRQGLTGELFF
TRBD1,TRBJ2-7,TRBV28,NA,TGTGCCAGCAGCTTCGGGGACAGGGTGGTTTACGAGCAGTACTTC,CASSFGDRVVYEQYF
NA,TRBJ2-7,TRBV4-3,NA,TGCGCCAGCAGCCGTCTTCCCGGGACTCTCTCCTACGAGCAGTACTTC,CASSRLPGTLSYEQYF
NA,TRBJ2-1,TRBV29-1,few,TGCAGCGTTGAAGATACTAGTAGACAGTTCTTC,CSVEDTSRQFF
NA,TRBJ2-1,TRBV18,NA,TGTGCCAGCTCACCTGGGGACAATTACAATGAGCAGTTCTTC,CASSPGDNYNEQFF
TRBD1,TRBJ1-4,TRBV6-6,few,TGTGCCAGCAGATCGACAGGGAGCAATGAAAAACTGTTTTTT,CASRSTGSNEKLFF
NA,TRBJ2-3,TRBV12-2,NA,TGTGCAAGTCGCCTTTCTCGGGCGGGAGTTACAGATACGCAGTATTTT,CASRLSRAGVTDTQYF
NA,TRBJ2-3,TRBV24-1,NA,TGTGCCACCAGTGATCCTTACACAGATACGCAGTATTTT,CATSDPYTDTQYF
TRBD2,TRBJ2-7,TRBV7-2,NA,TGTGCCAGCAGCCCCTCTAGCGGGAGAGCTCACGAGCAGTACTTC,CASSPSSGRAHEQYF
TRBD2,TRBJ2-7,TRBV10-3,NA,TGTGCCATCAGCCAACTAGCGGGAGGGCTCGAGCAGTACTTC,CAISQLAGGLEQYF
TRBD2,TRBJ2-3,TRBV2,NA,TGTGCCAGCAGTGAAGCTCTAGCGGGAGGTAATACGCAGTATTTT,CASSEALAGGNTQYF
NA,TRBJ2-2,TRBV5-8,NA,TGTGCCAGCAGCTTTGATAGCAGGAACACCGGGGAGCTGTTTTTT,CASSFDSRNTGELFF
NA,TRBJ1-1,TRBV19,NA,TGTGCCAGTAACGGGAACACTGAAGCTTTCTTT,CASNGNTEAFF
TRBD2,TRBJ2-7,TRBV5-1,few,TGCGCCAGCAGCCTTGACGGGACTAGCGGGAGGACCAACTACGAGCAGTACTTC,CASSLDGTSGRTNYEQYF
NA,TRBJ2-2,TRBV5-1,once,TGCGCCAGCAGCTTCAGAACGAACACCGGGGAGCTGTTTTTT,CASSFRTNTGELFF
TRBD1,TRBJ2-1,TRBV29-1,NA,TGCAGCGTTGAAGGTGAACAGGGGGCATCCTACAATGAGCAGTTCTTC,CSVEGEQGASYNEQFF
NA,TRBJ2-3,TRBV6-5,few,TGTGCCAGCAACCCGTTGGGGGCGACAGATACGCAGTATTTT,CASNPLGATDTQYF
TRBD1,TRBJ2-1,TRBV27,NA,TGTGCCAGCAGTGTCTATCCGGGACAGTCTAGGGAGCAGTTCTTC,CASSVYPGQSREQFF
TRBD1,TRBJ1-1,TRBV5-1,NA,TGCGCCAGCAGCTTGGAGACAGGGGTGAACACTGAAGCTTTCTTT,CASSLETGVNTEAFF
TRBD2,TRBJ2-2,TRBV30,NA,TGTGCCTGGAGAAAAAGGACTAGCGGAGGGATGAACACCGGGGAGCTGTTTTTT,CAWRKRTSGGMNTGELFF
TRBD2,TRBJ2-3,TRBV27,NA,TGTGCCGCAGCAGATTCACTAGCGGTTGATACGCAGTATTTT,CAAADSLAVDTQYF
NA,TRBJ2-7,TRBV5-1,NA,TGCGCCAGCAGCCAAATACAGGGCTACGAGCAGTACTTC,CASSQIQGYEQYF
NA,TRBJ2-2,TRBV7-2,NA,TGTGCCAGCAGCATCCGGGACTTCGGCGGGGAGCTGTTTTTT,CASSIRDFGGELFF
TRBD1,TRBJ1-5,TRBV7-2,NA,TGTGCCAGCAGCACTTCAGGGGGCTGGCAGCCCCAGCATTTT,CASSTSGGWQPQHF
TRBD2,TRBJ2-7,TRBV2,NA,TGTGCCAGCAGTGTCATAGCGGGAGGTGGCGAGCAGTACTTC,CASSVIAGGGEQYF
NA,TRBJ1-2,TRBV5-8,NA,TGTGCCAGCAGCCACCGGAGTAACTATGGCTACACCTTC,CASSHRSNYGYTF
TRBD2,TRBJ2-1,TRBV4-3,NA,TGCGCCAGCAGCCAAGATAAAGCGGGAGGGCCATGGGAGCAGTTCTTC,CASSQDKAGGPWEQFF
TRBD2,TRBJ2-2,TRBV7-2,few,TGTGCCAGCAGCTCAAGCGGGAGGCAGAACACCGGGGAGCTGTTTTTT,CASSSSGRQNTGELFF
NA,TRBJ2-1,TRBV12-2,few,TGTGCAAGTCGCTTAGAACGACTAGCGGAGAGCTACAATGAGCAGTTCTTC,CASRLERLAESYNEQFF
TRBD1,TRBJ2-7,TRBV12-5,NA,TGTGCTAGTGGTTTGGTAGCTTTCGGGACAGGTATTTACGAGCAGTACTTC,CASGLVAFGTGIYEQYF
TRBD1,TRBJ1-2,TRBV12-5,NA,TGTGCTAGTGGTCCCGGGACAGTGGTCTACACCTTC,CASGPGTVVYTF
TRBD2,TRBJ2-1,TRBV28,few,TGTGCCAGCGGTTCCTTAGCGGGAGGGTCCCCCAATGAGCAGTTCTTC,CASGSLAGGSPNEQFF
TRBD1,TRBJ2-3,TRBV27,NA,TGTGCCAGCAGTTATAGACGGACAGGTCGGACAGATACGCAGTATTTT,CASSYRRTGRTDTQYF
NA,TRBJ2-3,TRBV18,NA,TGTGCCAGCTCAACGCGACAAGCCACAGATACGCAGTATTTT,CASSTRQATDTQYF
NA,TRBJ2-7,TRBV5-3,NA,TGTGCCACGCATAGCGCCGAGCAGTACTTC,CATHSAEQYF
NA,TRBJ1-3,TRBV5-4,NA,TGTGCCAGCAGCTTGGGAGGGTCTGGAAACACCATATATTTT,CASSLGGSGNTIYF
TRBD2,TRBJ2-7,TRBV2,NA,TGTGCCAGCAGCAGAAGCGGGAGTCCCCCCTACGAGCAGTACTTC,CASSRSGSPPYEQYF
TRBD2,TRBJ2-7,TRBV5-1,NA,TGCGCCAGCAGCTTTTCGGGGGGCGAGCAGTACTTC,CASSFSGGEQYF
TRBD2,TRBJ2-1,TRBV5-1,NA,TGCGCCAGCAGCTTGAAGGTGCTAGCGGGGTACAATGAGCAGTTCTTC,CASSLKVLAGYNEQFF
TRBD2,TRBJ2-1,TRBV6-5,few,TGTGCCAGCAGTTCCTATAGCGGGAGCTACAATGAGCAGTTCTTC,CASSSYSGSYNEQFF